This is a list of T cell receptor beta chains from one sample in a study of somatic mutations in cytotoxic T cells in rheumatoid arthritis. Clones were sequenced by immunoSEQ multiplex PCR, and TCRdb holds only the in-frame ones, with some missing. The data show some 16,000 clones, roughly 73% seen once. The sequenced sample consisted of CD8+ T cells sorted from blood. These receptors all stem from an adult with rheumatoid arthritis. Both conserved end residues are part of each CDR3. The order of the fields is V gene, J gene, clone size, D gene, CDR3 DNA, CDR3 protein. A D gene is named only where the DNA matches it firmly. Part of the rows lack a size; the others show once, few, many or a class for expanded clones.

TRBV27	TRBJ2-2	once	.	TGTGCCAGCAGCCTGGCCCTGCCCGGGCTAATGCGGTACACCGGGGAGCTGTTTTTT	CASSLALPGLMRYTGELFF
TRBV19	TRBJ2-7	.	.	TGTGCCAGTAGTATATCCAGGACGGAAACCTACGAGCAGTACTTC	CASSISRTETYEQYF
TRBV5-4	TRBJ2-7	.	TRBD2	TGTGCCAGCAGCACCTCGGGAGGCCCATCCTACGAGCAGTACTTC	CASSTSGGPSYEQYF
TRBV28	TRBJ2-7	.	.	TGTGCCAGCAGTTTAAGTAGTCGTGCGACTGGAAGCTCCTACGAGCAGTACTTC	CASSLSSRATGSSYEQYF
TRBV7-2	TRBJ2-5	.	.	TGTGCCAGCAGCCCCGGGGGCAGGTTACAAGAGACCCAGTACTTC	CASSPGGRLQETQYF
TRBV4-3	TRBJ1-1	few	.	TGCGCCAGCAGCCAAGGTCTAGGGTCTTACACTGAAGCTTTCTTT	CASSQGLGSYTEAFF
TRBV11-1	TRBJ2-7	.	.	TGTGCCAGCAGCCCCGAGAGGGCGGGACCGGAAGAGCAGTACTTC	CASSPERAGPEEQYF
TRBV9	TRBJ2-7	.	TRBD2	TGTGCCAGCAGCGTAGGGGTCGGGACTACCCGATTGGGGGAGCAGTACTTC	CASSVGVGTTRLGEQYF
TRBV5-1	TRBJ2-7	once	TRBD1	TGCGCCAGCAGGTCCGACAGGGAAAATCCCTACGAGCAGTACTTC	CASRSDRENPYEQYF
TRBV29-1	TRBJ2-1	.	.	TGCAGCGTTGAAAGCCAGACCTTCTACAATGAGCAGTTCTTC	CSVESQTFYNEQFF
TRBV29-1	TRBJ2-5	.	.	TGCAGCCAACTACAAGAAGAGACCCAGTACTTC	CSQLQEETQYF
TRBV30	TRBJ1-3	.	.	TGTGCCTGGAGTCCAAGCTGGGGGGACACCATATATTTT	CAWSPSWGDTIYF
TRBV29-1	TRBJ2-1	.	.	TGCAGCGTTGAAGGGGCAGGGTCAGGCTACAATGAGCAGTTCTTC	CSVEGAGSGYNEQFF
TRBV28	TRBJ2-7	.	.	TGTGCCAGCAGACGGGGACTCATGTACTACGAGCAGTACTTC	CASRRGLMYYEQYF
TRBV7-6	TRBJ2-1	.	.	TGTGCCAGCAGCTTTGGGGGAGACATCAATGAGCAGTTCTTC	CASSFGGDINEQFF
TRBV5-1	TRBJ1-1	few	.	TGCGCCAGCTCGATGGGGGGGAGGACTGAAGCTTTCTTT	CASSMGGRTEAFF
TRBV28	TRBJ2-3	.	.	TGTGCCAGCAGTTTATCAGTAGGATCCGGTGATACGCAGTATTTT	CASSLSVGSGDTQYF